This T cell receptor delta chain was obtained from a study of γδ T cells in repeated Plasmodium falciparum infection. Study overall: Donors were malaria-exposed Malian children or age- and gender-matched Australian children. Study-wide results and caveats: Vdelta2-negative gammadelta repertoires appeared less diverse and less shared in Malian than Australian children.

The CDR3 sequence is 19 residues long. Germline trimming cut 4 bases from V and 3 bases from J; bases unmatched to any gene: 18. Germline V gives CDR1 GEAIGNYY, CDR2 EKD. This clone was seen only a few times. Its specificity is not known. A read error likely explains why the TCRdb protein, taken from a much larger clone, differs from this DNA's translation at residue 9; the protein shown is translated from the DNA. TCRdb reprocessed the multiplex PCR reads through CATT. This sample has more than 70,000 delta-chain clones, with over 0.9% found just once. Flow sorting of PBMC yielded separate Vgamma9/Vdelta2+ and Vdelta2-negative gammadelta T cell populations for bulk repertoire analysis.

This chain links TRDV2 with TRDJ2, with TRDD3 matching over 8 bases. The TCR comes from a pool of human donors (malaria-infected and uninfected, not separated). The material sequenced was gamma-delta T cells from blood. CDR3 coding DNA: TGTGCCTGTGATCCATCATCGAATTTTACTGGGGGTCTGACAGCACAACTCTTCTTT. The encoded protein is CACDPSSNFTGGLTAQLFF.